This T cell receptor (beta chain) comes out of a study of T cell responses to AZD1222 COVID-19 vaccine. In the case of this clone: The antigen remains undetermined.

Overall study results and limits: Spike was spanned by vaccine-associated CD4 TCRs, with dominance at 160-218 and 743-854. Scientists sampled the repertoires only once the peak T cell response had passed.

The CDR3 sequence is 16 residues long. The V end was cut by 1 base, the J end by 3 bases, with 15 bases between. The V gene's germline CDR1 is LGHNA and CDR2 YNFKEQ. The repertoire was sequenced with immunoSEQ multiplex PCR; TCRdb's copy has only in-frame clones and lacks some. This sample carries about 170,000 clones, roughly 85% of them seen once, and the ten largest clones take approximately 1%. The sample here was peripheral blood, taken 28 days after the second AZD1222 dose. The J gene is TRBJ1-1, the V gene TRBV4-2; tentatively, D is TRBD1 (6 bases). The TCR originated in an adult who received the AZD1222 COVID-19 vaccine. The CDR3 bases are TGTGCCAGCAGCCAAGGTATTACGGGGGCCCACACTGAAGCTTTCTTT. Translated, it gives CASSQGITGAHTEAFF.